The T cell receptor beta chain under discussion was sequenced for a study of blood T cells in healthy people across ages (dated by TCRdb to 2015 to 2017). For context, the study as a whole: In model experiments, roughly one uniquely barcoded TCR beta cDNA molecule per two T cells was captured by template switching. Using deep sequencing normalized with unique cDNA molecular identifiers, the study measured how TCR beta repertoire diversity changes with age. The donors were divided into four age groups: young (average around 17 years), middle-aged (roughly 42), aged (around 67) and long-lived (nearly 85). Using the same blood draw, the study looked at two additional independent replicas of 1 million unique cDNA reads for two donors, one aged 18 to 29 and the other aged 80 or older. Overall study results and their limits: As age increased, observed TCR beta diversity per million T cells dropped in a roughly linear way, and a significant reduction was already evident by age roughly 40. Donor CMV infection status was unknown, potentially confounding age-related changes in expanded clonotypes. Compared with the aged group, the long-lived group had more naive CD4+ T cells, fewer expanded clones and increased TCR diversity, a pattern suggesting age selection. Since profiling was done on bulk unsorted PBMCs, naive and antigen-experienced compartments could not be conclusively compared. A strong correlation was found between observed TCR beta diversity and the percentage of naive T cells measured by flow cytometry. Estimates of total diversity based on one million sequenced T cells were considered lower bounds and underestimates.

Library preparation employed 5' RACE. These reads were obtained on an Illumina HiSeq 2500. A second PCR of about 6 to 12 cycles was run with a J-beta primer mix and a sample-barcoded 5' primer. Each TCR beta cDNA molecule received a unique molecular identifier from a template-switch 5' adaptor carrying 12 random nucleotides. Each sample yielded at least 3 million CDR3-containing paired-end reads. The Mint cDNA synthesis kit, primed by a TRBC-specific oligonucleotide, was used to synthesize first-strand cDNA from all RNA. Following uracil-DNA glycosylase treatment, a first 18-cycle PCR with universal primers M1SS and BC2_uni_R was performed on all cDNA. The published analysis was carried out like this. Normalization of each sample was performed by random selection of 1 million high-quality reads, each carrying a distinct molecular identifier. Instead of being binned into consensus sequences, reads with shared molecular identifiers were discarded. MiTCR, run with a Q25 quality threshold and the strictest error-elimination algorithm, handled CDR3 identification, clonotype clustering and error correction. A nonparametric unseen species model with Euler transformation was used to estimate lower-bound total TCR beta diversity. TCRdb cleaned the public reads at Q25 with fastp, built clones with MiXCR and kept in-frame beta chains. Under each unique CDR3 protein, matching rows form one entry showing the most common genes and DNA. TCRdb, rather than the study authors, made the V and J calls. Present in this sample are hundreds of thousands of distinct CDR3 sequences, roughly 25% of which were seen just once. 9.4% of the sample goes to the ten largest clones.

The sample holds a few counts of this clonotype. Its antigen has not been determined. One base away there is no much larger clone; base qualities are not given. Donors were a few dozen systemically healthy Caucasian individuals from Russia aged roughly 6 to 100 years. Approximately 10 milliliters of peripheral blood were collected from each donor into EDTA-treated Vacutainer tubes. Ficoll-Paque density-gradient centrifugation was used to isolate PBMCs, with at least 6.5 million obtained per sample. Trizol reagent was used to extract total RNA from PBMCs, with at least 5.5 micrograms per sample. For every donor, flow cytometry on a PBMC aliquot measured the percentage of naive CD45RAhigh/CD27high T cells. The germline V gene (reference sequence) gives CDR1 as DFQATT and CDR2 as SNEGSKA. Reading from cysteine to phenylalanine, the CDR3 counts 13 amino acids. The sequence is cut down to CDR3 DNA, 39 bases in frame from base 1. At the junction V is shortened by 6 bases and J by 6 bases; bases outside the gene matches: 10.

These data were likewise used in another study, on T cells of mothers and their children. Reported in the second study: The donors were nine systemically healthy Caucasian individuals, made up of three mothers and their six children. cDNA synthesis used all of the extracted RNA, with 1.5 ug of RNA in each 15 ul reaction. In the second PCR, sample barcodes and 2-4 random nucleotides were introduced via the M1S primer. Over 9 million TCR beta CDR3 reads came from each mother, compared with approximately 3.1 million reads from each child. Thymic selection shapes the output of TCR recombination in a similar way in related and unrelated pairs, and inherited differences have a minor effect. Normalized repertoire overlap in related mother-child pairs was always slightly higher than in unrelated mother-child pairs, but the difference was never significant. With a sensitivity of about 100 clones per million clonotypes, no persistent microchimeric T cell clones were detected. In the study, deep NGS was used to compare the TCR beta repertoires of mothers and children, and features distinguishing related mother-child pairs from unrelated individuals were sought. Mothers averaged roughly 40 +/- 4 years of age and children averaged approximately 11 +/- 4 years. After adapter ligation with NEBNext reagents, the libraries were sequenced on Illumina HiSeq 2000 with 100+100 nt paired-end reads. To prevent cross-contamination, the mother and child libraries were prepared a month apart and were sequenced in separate runs. Between roughly 500,000 and 2,000,000 distinct TCR beta clonotypes were identified per donor. Naive TCR beta clonotypes were estimated from low-frequency clonotypes matched to each donor's FACS-determined naive share, without sorting.

The V and J segments used are TRBV20-1 and TRBJ1-2, with 7 central nucleotides matching TRBD1. This clonotype originated in a boy younger than 18 in good health. The sequenced material came from blood. The CDR3 corresponds to CSARGDRENGYTF. The nucleotide sequence reads TGCAGTGCCCGTGGGGACAGAGAGAATGGCTACACCTTC.